The present T cell receptor (beta chain) was sequenced within a study of cytomegalovirus exposure and HLA in healthy donors. The study ran its PCR with 60 Vbeta and 13 Jbeta primers. Clones were read by immunoSEQ multiplex PCR, and TCRdb kept only the in-frame ones, dropping some. The data contain fewer than 130,000 clones, approximately 79% of them singletons. From germline, CDR1 is SGHDN and CDR2 FVKESK. After removal of 2 bases from V and 2 bases from J, the junction contained 7 bases not matched to a gene. This CDR3 has 16 amino acids. The rearrangement links TRBV14 to TRBJ2-7; 9 bases are shared with TRBD1. What was sequenced was PBMCs. This receptor was taken from a woman aged 40 to 50 in good health and CMV-seronegative. The CDR3 here is CASSQRPGQGPYEQYF. In DNA form, the CDR3 reads TGTGCCAGCAGCCAACGGCCGGGACAGGGTCCCTACGAGCAGTACTTC.